The 25 T cell receptor beta chains reported below all come from one sample, sequenced in a study of shared clonotypes between healthy human individuals. Only in-frame clones appear in the TCRdb table, and some are missing; sequencing was by immunoSEQ multiplex PCR. The table includes a few million clones, 90% to 95% detected once. The source material was naive CD4+ T cells from PBMCs. Specified subset: CD45RA+ positively selected. The source of these receptors is a young man in good health. Some clones in this sample may be carry-over from other donors' samples.

The gene calls are TRBV6-6 and TRBJ2-7; 11 positions agree with TRBD1. Germline trimming cut 6 bases from V and 6 bases from J; bases unmatched to any gene: 13. This CDR3 contains 16 residues. CDR1 MNHNY and CDR2 SVGAGI come from the germline V gene (reference sequence). The CDR3 sequence: CASRTGQGALPGEQYF. CDR3 DNA: TGTGCCAGCAGAACCGGACAGGGGGCTTTGCCTGGCGAGCAGTACTTC.

The rearrangement links TRBV19 to TRBJ1-4; D unclear. V lost 6 bases to trimming and J lost 0 bases, with 20 bases between them. Germline CDR1 and CDR2: LNHDA and SQIVND (reference sequence). The CDR3 length is 18 residues. The CDR3 nucleotides read TGTGCCAGTAGGACCCAGTCGGCTCTCTCTGCAACTAATGAAAAACTGTTTTTT. Protein product: CASRTQSALSATNEKLFF.

The V call is TRBV5-1, the J call TRBJ2-1, with a weak D call TRBD1 (7 bases). V was clipped by 5 bases and J by 1 base, with 22 bases between them. The CDR3 is 18 residues long. Germline V lookup: CDR1 SGHRS, CDR2 YFSETQ. CDR3 in amino acids: CASSSQGVSGASYNEQFF. Here the CDR3 DNA reads TGCGCCAGCAGTTCCCAGGGGGTTAGCGGAGCGTCCTACAATGAGCAGTTCTTC.

The rearrangement uses TRBV29-1 and TRBJ1-1, with 11 bases that match TRBD1. The CDR3 has 14 residues. J gave up 4 bases and V 7 bases, and 8 bases lay outside the gene matches. Germline V lookup: CDR1 SQVTM, CDR2 ANQGSEA. CDR3 residues: CSGGTGTGGTEAFF. The CDR3 nucleotides are TGCAGCGGTGGAACCGGGACAGGGGGCACTGAAGCTTTCTTT.

The rearrangement uses TRBV5-1 and TRBJ2-5, with 8 nucleotides matching TRBD1. CDR3 length equals 16 residues. CDR1 is SGHRS, CDR2 YFSETQ, per germline. The ends lost 2 bases at V and 4 bases at J; junction bases unmatched: 10. DNA for the CDR3: TGCGCCAGCAGCTTCATCGGCAGGGGGCCCCCAGAGACCCAGTACTTC. Translating gives CASSFIGRGPPETQYF.

The chain links TRBV6-1 to TRBJ2-7; D possibly uses TRBD1 or TRBD2 (5 bases each). V was shortened by 5 bases and J by 4 bases, with 15 bases between the two germline ends. CDR1 and CDR2 from the germline V gene are MNHNS and SASEGT. This CDR3 spans 14 amino acids. The CDR3 spells CASSRDPGWYEQYF. CDR3 sequence (DNA): TGTGCCAGCAGTCGGGACCCCGGTTGGTACGAGCAGTACTTC.

The chain combines TRBV7-3 with TRBJ1-2; 7 nucleotides match TRBD1. The junction had 13 bases not matched to a gene; V was cut back by 0 bases and J by 6 bases. This CDR3 is built from 17 residues. Germline loops: CDR1 SGHTA, CDR2 FQGTGA. The CDR3 DNA follows: TGTGCCAGCAGCTTAACCCCACTGGACAGGCCCTCTGATGGCTACACCTTC. Translating gives CASSLTPLDRPSDGYTF. The full variable domain, completed using reference TRBV7-3 and TRBJ1-2, is GAGVSQTPSNKVTEKGKYVELRCDPISGHTALYWYRQSLGQGPEFLIYFQGTGAADDSGLPNDRFFAVRPEGSVSTLKIQRTERGDSAVYLCASSLTPLDRPSDGYTFGSGTRLTVV.

This chain joins TRBV10-1 and TRBJ2-3; D not resolved. CDR1 is WNHNN, CDR2 SYGVQD, per germline (reference sequence). The V gene lost 6 bases and the J gene lost 5 bases, with 6 bases spanning the gap. The CDR3 totals 11 residues. Here the CDR3 DNA reads TGCGCCAGCAGGAGAGGAGATACGCAGTATTTT. Its protein product is CASRRGDTQYF.

The count of this clone is one. V usage is TRBV5-1 and J usage is TRBJ1-1; tentatively, D is TRBD1 (5 bases). CDR3 length: 14 amino acids. In germline, CDR1 is SGHRS, CDR2 YFSETQ. The V end lost 4 bases, the J end lost 3 bases, and 13 bases lay between the germline ends. CDR3 coding DNA: TGCGCCAGCAGCACCGGGACGCAACACACTGAAGCTTTCTTT. It is translated as CASSTGTQHTEAFF.

The chain couples TRBV6-1 to TRBJ1-4; the D is unclear. CDR1 is MNHNS, CDR2 SASEGT, per germline. This CDR3 spans 14 amino acids. The germline V and J ends were trimmed by 7 bases and 3 bases, with 12 bases remaining between them. Here the CDR3 DNA reads TGTGCCAGCAAATTCATGAGGGCTAATGAAAAACTGTTTTTT. It yields the protein CASKFMRANEKLFF.

The chain couples TRBV11-1 to TRBJ2-2; 7 bases are shared with TRBD1. The CDR3 runs 16 residues. The germline CDR1 and CDR2 sequences are SGHAT and FQDESV (reference sequence). V was clipped by 5 bases and J by 2 bases; unmatched bases: 8. In nucleotides, the CDR3 is TGTGCCAGCAGCCTAAGGACAGGCCCTAACACCGGGGAGCTGTTTTTT. Its protein product is CASSLRTGPNTGELFF.

V and J are TRBV28 and TRBJ2-1; TRBD2 agrees at 7 bases. The CDR3 extends over 16 amino acids. Germline V CDR1 and CDR2: MDHEN, SYDVKM. The V and J ends lost 2 bases and 5 bases, in that order; junction bases with no gene match: 9. This CDR3 is CASSLPPGGRDNEQFF. For the CDR3, the DNA is TGTGCCAGCAGTTTACCCCCAGGCGGGAGAGACAATGAGCAGTTCTTC.

As for this clone: The identical CDR3 is also encoded by other nucleotide sequences in the sample. The chain is built from TRBV11-2 and TRBJ2-3; the D is unclear. The CDR3 is 12 residues long. Per the germline V gene, CDR1 is SGHAT and CDR2 is FQNNGV. The V end was cut by 1 base, the J end by 5 bases, with 4 bases between. The chain's CDR3 is CASSLVRDTQYF. DNA for the CDR3: TGTGCCAGCAGCTTAGTGCGAGATACGCAGTATTTT.

This clone was seen only once. The chain combines TRBV11-2 with TRBJ1-2, with 7 positions matching TRBD1. Germline CDR1 is SGHAT and CDR2 is FQNNGV. The CDR3 loop spans 15 amino acids. J gave up 4 bases and V 0 bases, and 5 bases lay outside the gene matches. CDR3 DNA: TGTGCCAGCAGCTTAGAGGAGGGGGCAGTCTATGGCTACACCTTC. This gives the protein CASSLEEGAVYGYTF.

The V and J genes are TRBV7-8 and TRBJ2-3; D perhaps matches TRBD1 (5 bases). The germline V and J ends were trimmed by 5 bases and 2 bases, with 11 bases remaining between them. CDR1 SGHVS and CDR2 FQNEAQ come from the germline V gene. The CDR3 totals 14 residues. In DNA, the CDR3 is TGTGCCAGCAGCCCGCTGACAGACACAGATACGCAGTATTTT. This translates into CASSPLTDTDTQYF.

The V and J genes are TRBV5-1 and TRBJ2-5, with TRBD1 identical over 9 bases. CDR3 length equals 17 residues. Germline V CDR1 and CDR2: SGHRS, YFSETQ. J was trimmed by 4 bases and V by 0 bases; bases with no gene match: 10. The CDR3 region is CASSLAPPGQGGETQYF. CDR3 coding DNA: TGCGCCAGCAGCTTGGCCCCTCCGGGACAGGGAGGAGAGACCCAGTACTTC.

The rearrangement links TRBV10-3 to TRBJ2-3; 7 nucleotides line up with TRBD2. The germline V gene encodes CDR1 ENHRY and CDR2 SYGVKD. This CDR3 is 15 amino acids long. The V segment lost 2 bases and the J segment 5 bases; nucleotides outside the gene matches: 7. Here the CDR3 reads CAISEEAGARDTQYF. DNA for the CDR3: TGTGCCATCAGTGAGGAGGCGGGAGCAAGAGATACGCAGTATTTT.

The chain recombines TRBV7-9 with TRBJ1-2; 8 bases agree with TRBD1. Looked up from germline, CDR1 is SEHNR and CDR2 is FQNEAQ (reference sequence). V lost 3 bases and J lost 4; bases outside the gene matches: 4. This CDR3 has 14 amino acids. As DNA, the CDR3 is TGTGCCAGCAGCTTTCACGGGACAGGCTATGGCTACACCTTC. Protein: CASSFHGTGYGYTF. The full variable domain, with the rest looked up from reference TRBV7-9 and TRBJ1-2, is DTGVSQNPRHKITKRGQNVTFRCDPISEHNRLYWYRQTLGQGPEFLTYFQNEAQLEKSRLLSDRFSAERPKGSFSTLEIQRTEQGDSAMYLCASSFHGTGYGYTFGSGTRLTVV.

With regard to this clone: The same CDR3 is also encoded by other DNA sequences in this sample. The CDR3: CASSLAGGGEQYF. The CDR3 region has the DNA TGTGCCAGCAGTCTCGCAGGAGGGGGCGAGCAGTACTTC. This rearrangement joins TRBV7-3 to TRBJ2-7; possibly TRBD1 or TRBD2 for D (6 bases each). Trimming left V 6 bases short and J 6 bases short, with 15 bases between. This CDR3 is built from 13 residues. Germline-derived CDR1 and CDR2 are SGHTA and FQGTGA.

The rearrangement links TRBV7-9 to TRBJ2-3; the D is unclear. Trimming shortened V by 2 bases and J by 2 bases, and 2 bases separated the two germline ends. The germline CDR1 and CDR2 sequences are SEHNR and FQNEAQ (reference sequence). The CDR3 is made up of 12 amino acids. This CDR3 reads CASSLPTDTQYF. The CDR3 region has the DNA TGTGCCAGCAGCTTACCCACAGATACGCAGTATTTT.

The gene calls are TRBV11-1 and TRBJ1-1; D may be TRBD1 (6 bases). Germline CDR1 is SGHAT and CDR2 is FQDESV (reference sequence). This CDR3 is built from 15 residues. Trimming pared 7 bases from V and 3 bases from J, leaving 18 bases between. The CDR3 sequence: CASTLPGARDTEAFF. CDR3 DNA: TGTGCCAGCACCCTTCCGGGGGCGAGGGACACTGAAGCTTTCTTT.

The chain is built from TRBV6-5 and TRBJ2-1, with D possibly called TRBD1 or TRBD2 (5 bases each). Germline-derived CDR1 and CDR2 are MNHEY and SVGAGI. The CDR3 contains 14 residues. V lost 6 bases and J 0 bases, leaving 9 bases between the germline ends. The CDR3 is CASSPGSSYNEQFF. CDR3 nucleotide sequence: TGTGCCAGCAGCCCAGGGAGCTCCTACAATGAGCAGTTCTTC.

This sequence joins TRBV6-5 and TRBJ2-3, with TRBD1 matching over 8 bases. The CDR3 covers 13 residues. V gave up 7 bases and J gave up 4 bases; unmatched junction bases: 4. Germline V gives CDR1 MNHEY, CDR2 SVGAGI. CDR3 bases: TGTGCCAGCAATCAACAGGGGGCAGATACGCAGTATTTT. Its protein product is CASNQQGADTQYF.

The rearrangement links TRBV4-1 to TRBJ2-2, with 7 bases that match TRBD1. J lost 4 bases, V lost 4 bases, and 18 bases had no gene match. The germline gives CDR1 MGHRA, CDR2 YSYEKL. The CDR3 spans 19 residues. The chain's CDR3 is CASSRYRQGNPSSTGELFF. As DNA, the CDR3 is TGCGCCAGCAGCCGATATCGACAGGGTAACCCTTCTAGCACCGGGGAGCTGTTTTTT.

The chain joins TRBV28 to TRBJ2-2; D is possibly TRBD1 or TRBD2 (6 bases each). The CDR3 is 17 amino acids. V lost 1 base to trimming and J lost 1 base, with 13 bases between them. Germline loops: CDR1 MDHEN, CDR2 SYDVKM. CDR3 in amino acids: CASSLLGGTGNTGELFF. DNA for the CDR3: TGTGCCAGCAGTTTATTAGGGGGGACGGGGAACACCGGGGAGCTGTTTTTT.